The rows below give T cell receptor beta chains drawn from one sample of a study of T cell repertoires in aging, cancer and after chemotherapy. A single record per CDR3 protein comes from TCRdb applying MiXCR to the multiplex PCR reads. The profile shows over 2,500 distinct CDR3 sequences, around 26% of them singletons. Sequenced sample: blood. These receptors came from a human donor with a solid tumor. The CDR3 runs from the conserved cysteine through the conserved F or W. The D gene is left open where the match is weak. Some rows mark clone size as missing; the rest say once, few, many or name a class of expanded clone.

TRBJ1-1 TRBV29-1 . medium-sized TGCAGCGCCCGGAGGGACACCAACACTGAAGCTTTCTTT CSARRDTNTEAFF
TRBJ2-3 TRBV5-1 . medium-sized TGCGCCAGCAGACGCAAAACGCAGGGGACTGGCACAGATACGCAGTATTTT CASRRKTQGTGTDTQYF
TRBJ2-1 TRBV27 TRBD2 . TGTGCCAGCAGTTATTCAAGCGGGAGGGTCAATGAGCAGTTCTTC CASSYSSGRVNEQFF
TRBJ2-4 TRBV5-1 . . TGCGCCAGCAGCTTATTCTTCCTAGAGGGGGGGGCCAAAAACATTCAGTACTTC CASSLFFLEGGAKNIQYF
TRBJ1-3 TRBV5-1 . few TGCGCCAGCAGCGTGGACTCGGGAAACACCATATATTTT CASSVDSGNTIYF
TRBJ1-5 TRBV6-1 . medium-sized TGTGCCAGCAGTCAGGGAAGCGCGGGTCAGCCCCAGCATTTT CASSQGSAGQPQHF
TRBJ2-5 TRBV2 . . TGTGCCATCATGTTCGGGCAACAAGAGACCCAGTACTTC CAIMFGQQETQYF
TRBJ1-5 TRBV30 . few TGTGCCTGGAGCCCCGACGGGCTTAGCAATCAGCCCCAGCATTTT CAWSPDGLSNQPQHF
TRBJ1-5 TRBV6-1 TRBD1 medium-sized TGTGCCAGCAACACCATCCCGGGACAGAATACCTATCAGCCCCAGCATTTT CASNTIPGQNTYQPQHF
TRBJ2-5 TRBV5-1 TRBD2 few TGCGCCAGCAGCTCCGGACTAGCGGGAGGCGCGGAGACCCAGTACTTC CASSSGLAGGAETQYF
TRBJ2-7 TRBV27 TRBD2 medium-sized TGTGCCAGCAGTATGACTAGCGGTGCCTACGAGCAGTACTTC CASSMTSGAYEQYF
TRBJ2-1 TRBV20-1 TRBD1 few TGCAGTGCTAGCCGGGACAGGGGTCGGAATGAGCAGTTCTTC CSASRDRGRNEQFF
TRBJ2-3 TRBV11-2 . . TGTGCCAGCAGCTTACTGGACGGCTGGCCGGATACGCAGTATTTT CASSLLDGWPDTQYF
TRBJ2-4 TRBV5-1 . few TGCGCCAGCAGCTTGGTTCCCGACGCCATTCAGTACTTC CASSLVPDAIQYF
TRBJ1-2 TRBV13 . medium-sized TGTGCCAGCAGCTCCCAAGGGCAGGGTGGCTACACCTTC CASSSQGQGGYTF
TRBJ2-2 TRBV20-1 TRBD2 . TGCAGTGGAGGGGGACTAGCGGGAGCTTTCACCGGGGAGCTGTTTTTT CSGGGLAGAFTGELFF
TRBJ1-5 TRBV6-5 TRBD1 medium-sized TGTGCCAGCAGTTACGGGACAGATAGCAATCAGCCCCAGCATTTT CASSYGTDSNQPQHF
TRBJ2-7 TRBV7-9 . once TGTGCCAGCAGCGACCTAGATGGGGTAGGGCACTACGAGCAGTACTTC CASSDLDGVGHYEQYF
TRBJ2-1 TRBV12-3/TRBV12-4 TRBD2 . TGTGCCAGCACTGGATTAGCGGGAGGGGATGAGCAGTTCTTC CASTGLAGGDEQFF
TRBJ2-5 TRBV7-6 TRBD2 medium-sized TGTGCCAGCAGCTCCGGACTAGCGGGGGTACAAGAGACCCAGTACTTC CASSSGLAGVQETQYF
TRBJ2-3 TRBV19 . large TGTGCCAGTAGTACCCAACCGGGACACCTCACAGATACGCAGTATTTT CASSTQPGHLTDTQYF
TRBJ2-7 TRBV5-1 . . TGCTCTCACCGAGGACAGCCCTACGAGCAGTACTTC CSHRGQPYEQYF
TRBJ2-1 TRBV28 . few TGTGCCAGCCAGTACACCATCAATGAGCAGTTCTTC CASQYTINEQFF
TRBJ2-7 TRBV10-3 TRBD2 few TGTGCCATCAGTGAGTCGTTTAGCGGGAGATCCCCTGGCGAGCAGTACTTC CAISESFSGRSPGEQYF
TRBJ2-1 TRBV11-2 TRBD2 medium-sized TGTGCCAGCAGCTCCAGCAAGAGGCGGGAGGGCACCGGGGAGCAGTTCTTC CASSSSKRREGTGEQFF
TRBJ2-7 TRBV18 . medium-sized TGTGCCAGCTCACCTGGTTCCAGGGGCTACGAGCAGTACTTC CASSPGSRGYEQYF
TRBJ2-3 TRBV6-4 . few TGTGCCAGCAGTGACTCGGGGGGCGGCACAGATACGCAGTATTTT CASSDSGGGTDTQYF
TRBJ2-6 TRBV5-8 . few TGTGCCAGCAGAGGGGGCTCTGGGGCCAACGTCCTGACTTTC CASRGGSGANVLTF
TRBJ2-2 TRBV30 . medium-sized TGTGCCTGGAGCAAGCCCGGCCTCGCGGCCGGGGAGCTGTTTTTT CAWSKPGLAAGELFF
TRBJ2-7 TRBV14 . medium-sized TGTGCCAGCAGCCACCGGGACTTTTCCTACGAGCAGTACTTC CASSHRDFSYEQYF
TRBJ2-2 TRBV28 TRBD1 . TGTGCCAGCAGTAACCGGGACAGGGGAAGTCGCACCGGGGAGCTGTTTTTT CASSNRDRGSRTGELFF
TRBJ2-6 TRBV6-1 . medium-sized TGTGCCAGCTCTCTGGGGGGATCTGGGGCCAACGTCCTGACTTTC CASSLGGSGANVLTF
TRBJ1-4 TRBV18 . medium-sized TGTGCCAGCTCACCATCGAGGGGAGGTAATGAAAAACTGTTTTTT CASSPSRGGNEKLFF
TRBJ2-1 TRBV6-1 TRBD2 medium-sized TGTGCCAGCAGCTCTAGGCCTAGCGGGAGCTCCTACAATGAGCAGTTCTTC CASSSRPSGSSYNEQFF
TRBJ2-1 TRBV5-4 . medium-sized TGTGCCAGCAGCACCAGTACACTAGCGCGAGGGGGCAATGAGCAGTTCTTC CASSTSTLARGGNEQFF
TRBJ2-1 TRBV11-2 TRBD1 few TGTGCCAGCAGCTTAGGCGACAGGGGGCGACCTATGGGTGAGCAGTTCTTC CASSLGDRGRPMGEQFF
TRBJ2-5 TRBV5-1 . few TGCGCCAGCAGCTTCCAAGGGATAGTTCATGAGACCCAGTACTTC CASSFQGIVHETQYF
TRBJ2-1 TRBV20-1 TRBD2 few TGCAGTGCTGCCGCGACTAGCGGGAGGGGCGGAGATGAGCAGTTCTTC CSAAATSGRGGDEQFF
TRBJ2-3 TRBV5-6 . medium-sized TGTGCCAGCAGCTTGTCTGGGCAGGGGTTGTCAGATACGCAGTATTTT CASSLSGQGLSDTQYF
TRBJ1-5 TRBV5-1 TRBD1 . TGCGCCAGCAGCTTGAATGGCGGACAGGGGGCTCAGCCCCAGCATTTT CASSLNGGQGAQPQHF
TRBJ2-2 TRBV12-3/TRBV12-4 TRBD1 . TGTGCCAGCACCTGGACAGGGGCCGGGGAGCTGTTTTTT CASTWTGAGELFF
TRBJ2-1 TRBV6-4 TRBD2 . TGTGCCAGCAGTGAGGCTAGCGGGAGGGTCAATGAGCAGTTCTTC CASSEASGRVNEQFF
TRBJ2-5 TRBV28 . . TGTGCCAGCAGTTTCCGGGGACCCGGGGAGGAGACCCAGTACTTC CASSFRGPGEETQYF
TRBJ1-5 TRBV19 . medium-sized TGTGCCAGTAGAGGGCAGGACATTCGGGACCAACCCCAGCATTTT CASRGQDIRDQPQHF
TRBJ2-7 TRBV4-1 TRBD2 . TGCGCCAGCAGCCATGGGCGGGAGAAGTACGAGCAGTACTTC CASSHGREKYEQYF
TRBJ2-1 TRBV21-1 . . TGTGCCAGCAGCAAAAGGGCGACGAGCGGTGGGGTAGGGGAGCAGTTCTTC CASSKRATSGGVGEQFF
TRBJ2-2 TRBV6-5 TRBD2 medium-sized TGTGCCAGCAGTGCCAACCCCGGGACTAGCGGTTTTACCGGGGAGCTGTTTTTT CASSANPGTSGFTGELFF
TRBJ2-7 TRBV6-5 . large TGTGCCAGCAGTACCGGGACATGGAGCTCCTACGAGCAGTACTTC CASSTGTWSSYEQYF
TRBJ2-2 TRBV14 . few TGTGCCAGCAGCCAAGATGGACCCATTACCGGGGAGCTGTTTTTT CASSQDGPITGELFF
TRBJ1-2 TRBV20-1 . . TGCAGTGCTAGGAGGGGAGGCTATGGCTACACCTTC CSARRGGYGYTF
TRBJ2-3 TRBV11-2 . few TGTGCCAGCAGCACCCGGAGACGCACAGATACGCAGTATTTT CASSTRRRTDTQYF
TRBJ2-1 TRBV6-5 TRBD2 . TGTGCCAGCAGCCAACTAGCGGGAGGTTATAATGAGCAGTTCTTC CASSQLAGGYNEQFF
TRBJ1-3 TRBV19 TRBD1 medium-sized TGTGCCAGTAGACCCAGGACAGGGAAGAGCTCTGGAAACACCATATATTTT CASRPRTGKSSGNTIYF
TRBJ2-2 TRBV5-5 TRBD1 medium-sized TGTGCCAGCAGCCTCTCCGGGACAGGGAACACCGGGGAGCTGTTTTTT CASSLSGTGNTGELFF
TRBJ1-2 TRBV6-1 TRBD1 . TGTGCCACGACGGGACAGGGGGCTAGGGGCTACACCTTC CATTGQGARGYTF